The rows below give T cell receptor beta chains drawn from one sample of a study of blood T cell repertoires in COVID-19. Produced via immunoSEQ multiplex PCR; TCRdb's table is partial and in-frame only. The profile covers some 120,000 clones, with roughly 70% appearing a single time and approximately 0.86% taken by the ten largest. Source material: peripheral blood. These receptor sequences come from a human donor with acute or convalescent COVID-19. The donor label of this sample is uncertain. Both conserved end residues are part of each CDR3. Each record gives: D gene, V gene, J gene, clone size, CDR3 protein, CDR3 DNA. A D gene is named only where the DNA matches it firmly. The size of a clone is reported for some rows only, either as once, few or many, or as a class for expanded clones.

D: TRBD1
V: TRBV2
J: TRBJ1-2
size: many
CDR3: CASSEWGTGINYGYTF
DNA: TGTGCCAGCAGTGAGTGGGGGACAGGGATTAACTATGGCTACACCTTC

D: .
V: TRBV2
J: TRBJ2-3
size: few
CDR3: CASRRTTGWADTQYF
DNA: TGTGCCAGCAGACGAACTACAGGTTGGGCAGATACGCAGTATTTT

D: .
V: TRBV29-1
J: TRBJ2-1
size: once
CDR3: CSVRGDDNEQFF
DNA: TGCAGCGTTAGGGGCGACGACAATGAGCAGTTCTTC

D: TRBD1
V: TRBV28
J: TRBJ1-2
size: .
CDR3: CASRQGLDGYTF
DNA: TGTGCCAGCAGACAGGGGCTCGATGGCTACACCTTC

D: TRBD2
V: TRBV5-1
J: TRBJ2-5
size: .
CDR3: CASSRLAGGQQETQYF
DNA: TGCGCCAGCAGTCGATTAGCGGGGGGCCAACAAGAGACCCAGTACTTC

D: .
V: TRBV9
J: TRBJ1-5
size: .
CDR3: CASSVPRGGEQPQHF
DNA: TGTGCCAGCAGCGTCCCCCGGGGAGGAGAACAGCCCCAGCATTTT

D: .
V: TRBV6-5
J: TRBJ1-2
size: few
CDR3: CATRRGRGSFYGYTF
DNA: TGTGCCACGCGACGGGGGAGGGGGTCCTTCTATGGCTACACCTTC

D: TRBD1
V: TRBV15
J: TRBJ1-5
size: once
CDR3: CATSRDRRDRGNQPQHF
DNA: TGTGCCACCAGCAGAGATAGAAGGGACAGGGGGAATCAGCCCCAGCATTTT

D: .
V: TRBV5-5
J: TRBJ1-3
size: .
CDR3: CASSFQVSGNTIYF
DNA: TGTGCCAGCAGCTTTCAGGTCTCTGGAAACACCATATATTTT

D: .
V: TRBV5-1
J: TRBJ2-3
size: .
CDR3: CASSDDPSGSDTQYF
DNA: TGCGCCAGCAGCGACGACCCGAGCGGGTCAGATACGCAGTATTTT

D: TRBD2
V: TRBV30
J: TRBJ2-1
size: .
CDR3: CAWSVGAGGYNEQFF
DNA: TGTGCCTGGAGTGTAGGCGCGGGGGGTTACAATGAGCAGTTCTTC

D: TRBD1
V: TRBV2
J: TRBJ1-2
size: .
CDR3: CASSDRGWGYTF
DNA: TGTGCCAGCTCGGACAGGGGCTGGGGCTACACCTTC

D: TRBD2
V: TRBV7-6
J: TRBJ2-2
size: few
CDR3: CASSHRGGGFSGELFF
DNA: TGTGCCAGCAGCCACCGCGGGGGGGGCTTCTCCGGGGAGCTGTTTTTT

D: TRBD1
V: TRBV5-1
J: TRBJ2-5
size: .
CDR3: CASSHAGTGGRETQYF
DNA: TGCGCCAGCAGCCACGCCGGGACAGGGGGACGCGAGACCCAGTACTTC

D: TRBD2
V: TRBV5-1
J: TRBJ2-5
size: few
CDR3: CASSLLAGAQETQYF
DNA: TGCGCCAGCAGCCTTCTAGCGGGGGCCCAAGAGACCCAGTACTTC

D: TRBD2
V: TRBV9
J: TRBJ2-1
size: .
CDR3: CASSASGGLYNEQFF
DNA: TGTGCCAGCAGCGCGAGCGGGGGCCTTTACAATGAGCAGTTCTTC

D: .
V: TRBV5-5
J: TRBJ1-2
size: .
CDR3: CASSLEWTTNYGYTF
DNA: TGTGCCAGCAGCTTGGAGTGGACAACCAACTATGGCTACACCTTC

D: TRBD1
V: TRBV6-5
J: TRBJ1-5
size: .
CDR3: CATSGGQNSNQPQHF
DNA: TGTGCCACCTCAGGGGGGCAGAATAGCAATCAGCCCCAGCATTTT

D: TRBD1
V: TRBV27
J: TRBJ2-3
size: once
CDR3: CASSPRPGQTTDTQYF
DNA: TGTGCCAGCAGTCCTAGGCCGGGACAGACCACAGATACGCAGTATTTT

D: TRBD1
V: TRBV10-1
J: TRBJ2-7
size: many
CDR3: CASSEERDRGLNYEQYF
DNA: TGCGCCAGCAGTGAGGAACGTGACAGGGGGTTAAACTACGAGCAGTACTTC

D: TRBD1
V: TRBV28
J: TRBJ1-2
size: .
CDR3: CASRTDRGPNYGYTF
DNA: TGTGCCAGCAGGACGGACAGGGGACCTAACTATGGCTACACCTTC

D: TRBD2
V: TRBV7-9
J: TRBJ2-5
size: once
CDR3: CASSLVRGGLGETQYF
DNA: TGTGCCAGCAGCTTAGTTCGGGGGGGGCTAGGAGAGACCCAGTACTTC

D: TRBD2
V: TRBV4-1
J: TRBJ2-1
size: .
CDR3: CASSLAGGLVNEQFF
DNA: TGCGCCAGCAGCTTAGCGGGGGGCCTTGTTAATGAGCAGTTCTTC

D: TRBD1
V: TRBV5-1
J: TRBJ1-2
size: few
CDR3: CASSLVQGADGYTF
DNA: TGCGCCAGCAGCTTGGTACAGGGGGCGGATGGCTACACCTTC

D: .
V: TRBV12-3/TRBV12-4
J: TRBJ1-2
size: .
CDR3: CASSLQAWGGSTF
DNA: TGTGCCAGCAGTCTACAAGCCTGGGGCGGTTCCACCTTC

D: TRBD1
V: TRBV5-1
J: TRBJ1-6
size: .
CDR3: CASSPRTGLPLHF
DNA: TGCGCCAGCAGCCCCCGGACAGGGCTCCCCCTCCACTTT

D: TRBD2
V: TRBV10-2
J: TRBJ2-5
size: .
CDR3: CASTQLKSGGEYF
DNA: TGCGCCAGCACCCAGCTAAAGAGCGGGGGGGAGTACTTC

D: .
V: TRBV28
J: TRBJ1-5
size: .
CDR3: CASSPNREGQPQHF
DNA: TGTGCCAGCAGCCCTAACAGGGAGGGCCAGCCCCAGCATTTT

D: .
V: TRBV4-1
J: TRBJ2-7
size: .
CDR3: CASSQGIEPPYEQYF
DNA: TGCGCCAGCAGCCAGGGCATTGAGCCCCCCTACGAGCAGTACTTC

D: .
V: TRBV29-1
J: TRBJ1-2
size: .
CDR3: CSVEIVYGYTF
DNA: TGCAGCGTTGAGATAGTATATGGCTACACCTTC

D: .
V: TRBV7-9
J: TRBJ1-2
size: .
CDR3: CASSPTGSYGYTF
DNA: TGTGCCAGCAGCCCTACAGGGAGCTATGGCTACACCTTC

D: .
V: TRBV5-6
J: TRBJ1-1
size: .
CDR3: CASSLVVPGGGTEAFF
DNA: TGTGCCAGCAGCTTGGTTGTTCCGGGAGGGGGTACTGAAGCTTTCTTT

D: TRBD1
V: TRBV7-6
J: TRBJ1-2
size: .
CDR3: CASSPGQGLFGYTF
DNA: TGTGCCAGCAGTCCCGGACAGGGTTTATTCGGCTACACCTTC

D: TRBD1
V: TRBV7-2
J: TRBJ1-6
size: .
CDR3: CASSLEHGTGFSPLHF
DNA: TGTGCCAGCAGCTTAGAACACGGGACAGGGTTTTCACCCCTCCACTTT

D: .
V: TRBV5-1
J: TRBJ1-6
size: .
CDR3: CASSLVLQARNSPLHF
DNA: TGCGCCAGCAGCTTGGTCTTACAGGCGAGGAATTCACCCCTCCACTTT

D: .
V: TRBV4-1
J: TRBJ2-7
size: .
CDR3: CASSQTFQDSYEQYF
DNA: TGCGCCAGCAGCCAAACGTTCCAGGATTCCTACGAGCAGTACTTC

D: TRBD2
V: TRBV5-1
J: TRBJ2-2
size: few
CDR3: CASSFLAGGNTGELFF
DNA: TGCGCCAGCAGCTTCTTAGCGGGGGGGAACACCGGGGAGCTGTTTTTT

D: TRBD1
V: TRBV2
J: TRBJ2-2
size: once
CDR3: CASTGTGGPTGELFF
DNA: TGTGCCAGCACTGGGACAGGGGGCCCTACGGGGGAGCTGTTTTTT

D: .
V: TRBV24-1
J: TRBJ2-3
size: .
CDR3: CATSDRSGTGTDTQYF
DNA: TGTGCCACCAGTGATCGTAGTGGCACGGGTACAGATACGCAGTATTTT

D: TRBD1
V: TRBV5-4
J: TRBJ1-4
size: .
CDR3: CASSLSGQFGEKLFF
DNA: TGTGCCAGCAGCCTGTCGGGACAGTTTGGTGAAAAACTGTTTTTT

D: .
V: TRBV6-5
J: TRBJ2-3
size: .
CDR3: CASSGDSTDTQYF
DNA: TGTGCCAGTAGCGGAGATAGCACAGATACGCAGTATTTT

D: .
V: TRBV18
J: TRBJ1-3
size: .
CDR3: CASSPQAPGSSSGNTIYF
DNA: TGTGCCAGCTCACCACAGGCGCCAGGCTCGAGCTCTGGAAACACCATATATTTT

D: .
V: TRBV5-5
J: TRBJ1-1
size: .
CDR3: CASSVVQGTEAFF
DNA: TGTGCCAGCAGCGTGGTCCAGGGGACTGAAGCTTTCTTT

D: TRBD2
V: TRBV10-3
J: TRBJ2-1
size: .
CDR3: CAISSGGGGSEQFF
DNA: TGTGCCATCAGTTCCGGCGGGGGGGGTAGTGAGCAGTTCTTC

D: TRBD1
V: TRBV6-5
J: TRBJ1-5
size: few
CDR3: CASSRQGGQPQHF
DNA: TGTGCCAGCAGTAGACAGGGTGGCCAGCCCCAGCATTTT

D: .
V: TRBV19
J: TRBJ2-6
size: .
CDR3: CATAFGDSGANVLIF
DNA: TGTGCCACCGCTTTCGGGGACTCTGGGGCCAACGTCCTGATTTTC

D: .
V: TRBV7-2
J: TRBJ1-5
size: .
CDR3: CASSLVGRHSNRPQHF
DNA: TGTGCCAGCAGCTTAGTTGGGAGACATAGCAATCGGCCCCAGCATTTT

D: TRBD1
V: TRBV5-1
J: TRBJ1-2
size: many
CDR3: CASSTGTGGRGYTF
DNA: TGCGCCAGCAGCACTGGGACAGGCGGTAGGGGCTACACCTTC

D: TRBD2
V: TRBV7-9
J: TRBJ2-5
size: .
CDR3: CASSPLGGGKKETQYF
DNA: TGTGCCAGCAGCCCCCTCGGCGGGGGGAAAAAAGAGACCCAGTACTTC

D: TRBD2
V: TRBV5-1
J: TRBJ2-1
size: .
CDR3: CASSPPLAGGQYNEQFF
DNA: TGCGCCAGCAGCCCTCCCCTAGCGGGGGGGCAGTACAATGAGCAGTTCTTC

D: .
V: TRBV2
J: TRBJ1-6
size: few
CDR3: CASHAQSSYNSPLHF
DNA: TGTGCCAGTCACGCACAGAGCTCCTATAATTCACCCCTCCACTTT

D: .
V: TRBV6-1
J: TRBJ2-6
size: few
CDR3: CASSEWGRDSGANVLTF
DNA: TGTGCCAGCAGTGAATGGGGCAGAGACTCTGGGGCCAACGTCCTGACTTTC

D: TRBD1
V: TRBV5-1
J: TRBJ1-3
size: .
CDR3: CASSTSGGTAGNTIYF
DNA: TGCGCCAGCAGCACGTCAGGGGGTACAGCTGGAAACACCATATATTTT